These 30 T cell receptor beta chains share one sample of origin, sequenced in a study of response to subunit inactivated influenza vaccine. MiXCR was run by TCRdb on the RT-PCR reads, yielding one entry per CDR3 protein. The repertoire holds roughly 460,000 distinct CDR3 sequences, with over 9.5% as singletons. Sequencing used PBMCs from blood, obtained more than 35 days after vaccination. Every receptor here comes from a man in his fifties or sixties who received an inactivated influenza vaccine.

This clonotype was counted once. The chain has TRBV5-1 and TRBJ2-2, with D unclear. The CDR3 totals 14 residues. The germline gives CDR1 SGHRS, CDR2 YFSETQ. V gave up 2 bases and J gave up 3 bases, with 8 bases separating them. CDR3: CASSLLQDTGELFF. The CDR3 nucleotides are TGCGCCAGCAGCTTATTACAAGACACCGGGGAGCTGTTTTTT.

The chain joins TRBV7-9 to TRBJ2-5; unclear D gene. There are 10 residues in the CDR3. Germline CDR1 and CDR2: SEHNR and FQNEAQ (reference sequence). V lost 11 bases and J 5 bases, leaving 9 bases between the germline ends. The CDR3 nucleotides read TGTGCCGTCGGGTTGGAGACCCAGTACTTC. Protein product: CAVGLETQYF.

Only a few counts were recorded for this clonotype. V usage is TRBV7-2 and J usage is TRBJ2-7, with D possibly being TRBD2 (6 bases). V dropped 3 bases and J dropped 1 base, with 13 bases sitting between them. The CDR3 covers 15 residues. Germline V lookup: CDR1 SGHTA, CDR2 FQGNSA. The chain's CDR3 is CASSFRASVSYEQYF. CDR3 sequence (DNA): TGTGCCAGCAGCTTCCGGGCTAGCGTTTCCTACGAGCAGTACTTC.

This clonotype was counted ten times or more. CDR3 nucleotides: TGTGCCAGCACCCAGACTAGCGGGAGTGGCGAGCAGTACTTC. Translated, it gives CASTQTSGSGEQYF. This sequence joins TRBV12-3 or TRBV12-4 and TRBJ2-7, with TRBD2 identical over 12 bases. V lost 7 bases to trimming and J lost 6 bases; unmatched junction nucleotides: 7. The CDR3 is made up of 14 amino acids.

This clonotype was found a few times. V is TRBV7-9 and J is TRBJ1-1, with 8 bases identical to TRBD1. The V segment lost 6 bases and the J segment 1 base; nucleotides outside the gene matches: 7. This CDR3 region has 15 residues. CDR1 is SEHNR, CDR2 FQNEAQ, per germline (reference sequence). The CDR3 nucleotides are TGTGCCAGCAGATCCGTCAGGGGGCCGAACACTGAAGCTTTCTTT. This gives the protein CASRSVRGPNTEAFF.

The table lists this clonotype with a few counts. The chain carries TRBV15 and TRBJ2-5; tentative D call: TRBD2 (5 bases). Trimming took off 0 bases at V and 4 bases at J, with 15 bases between the two ends. In germline, CDR1 is LNHNV, CDR2 YYDKDF (reference sequence). The CDR3 extends over 16 amino acids. The CDR3 nucleotides are TGTGCCACCAGCAGAGATGCGGCTAGCTTAGGAGAGACCCAGTACTTC. It yields the protein CATSRDAASLGETQYF.

This clonotype came up many times. A junction end diverges from the germline sequence, so it may reflect a read error. V gene TRBV12-3 or TRBV12-4 combines with J gene TRBJ2-3; 7 bases agree with TRBD2. The CDR3 is 13 residues long. CDR3 region: CASRLAGGDTQYF. The CDR3 region has the DNA TGTGCCAGCAGGTTAGCGGGCGGGGATACGCAGTATTTT.

This clonotype was found many times. CDR3 protein: CASSFQTGSNQPQHF. CDR3 in DNA: TGTGCCAGCAGCTTCCAGACAGGAAGCAATCAGCCCCAGCATTTT. The chain employs TRBV7-2 and TRBJ1-5; the D gene is possibly TRBD1 (6 bases). Germline V gene sequence: CDR1 SGHTA, CDR2 FQGNSA. With 3 bases removed from V and 1 base from J, the gap between germline ends came to 10 bases. The CDR3 loop spans 15 amino acids.

This clonotype was detected many times. This sequence joins TRBV4-2 and TRBJ1-6, with D possibly matching TRBD1 (6 bases). The CDR3 runs to 15 residues. The germline V gene encodes CDR1 LGHNA and CDR2 YNFKEQ. Trimming removed 0 bases from V and 14 bases from J, with 17 bases in between. The CDR3 DNA sequence: TGTGCCAGCAGCCAAGACAGGGGACCCCCGATAACCCTCCACTTT. Translation: CASSQDRGPPITLHF.

The chain combines TRBV5-6 with TRBJ2-2; D is perhaps TRBD1 or TRBD2 (6 bases each). Trimming removed 0 bases from V and 5 bases from J, with 11 bases in between. This CDR3 contains 15 residues. CDR1 SGHDT and CDR2 YYEEEE come from the germline V gene. The CDR3 here is CASSLAGGKTGELFF. CDR3 nucleotides: TGTGCCAGCAGCTTGGCCGGGGGCAAGACCGGGGAGCTGTTTTTT.

This clonotype was detected a few times. This chain uses TRBV5-1 with TRBJ1-3; D call uncertain. The V end lost 0 bases, the J end lost 0 bases, and 4 bases lay between the germline ends. CDR1 and CDR2 from the germline V gene are SGHRS and YFSETQ. CDR3 length equals 14 residues. CDR3 coding DNA: TGCGCCAGCAGCTTGGATAACTCTGGAAACACCATATATTTT. It is translated as CASSLDNSGNTIYF.

The V and J genes are TRBV24-1 and TRBJ1-1, with D maybe TRBD1 (5 bases). Trimming took off 6 bases at V and 2 bases at J, with 9 bases between the two ends. The CDR3 runs 13 residues. Germline V lookup: CDR1 KGHDR, CDR2 SFDVKD. The CDR3 spells CATSFRGNTEAFF. CDR3 bases: TGTGCCACCAGTTTTAGGGGTAACACTGAAGCTTTCTTT.

This chain uses TRBV2 with TRBJ1-4; possible D gene TRBD1, 6 bases. CDR1 and CDR2 from the germline V gene are SNHLY and FYNNEI. The CDR3 loop spans 14 amino acids. V shed 4 bases and J shed 0 bases, with 6 bases lying between them. Here the CDR3 reads CASSGQATNEKLFF. CDR3 DNA sequence: TGTGCCAGCAGTGGACAGGCAACTAATGAAAAACTGTTTTTT.

This clonotype was picked up a small number of times. The chain links TRBV4-3 to TRBJ2-3; possibly TRBD2 for D (5 bases). V gave up 0 bases and J gave up 0 bases, with 13 bases separating them. The CDR3 length is 17 residues. The V gene's germline CDR1 is LGHNA and CDR2 YSLEER. The CDR3 loop reads CASSQEVQRTSTDTQYF. In DNA, the CDR3 is TGCGCCAGCAGCCAAGAGGTCCAGCGGACTAGCACAGATACGCAGTATTTT.

On this clonotype: Since the CDR3 does not end with the conserved phenylalanine or tryptophan, this likely comes from a read error. V usage is TRBV5-1 and J usage is TRBJ2-3; D is perhaps TRBD2 (6 bases). In germline, CDR1 is SGHRS, CDR2 YFSETQ. Trimming shortened V by 3 bases and J by 4 bases, and 12 bases separated the two germline ends. The CDR3 is 14 amino acids. The CDR3 loop is CASSWGTVPDTQYS. CDR3 DNA: TGCGCCAGCAGCTGGGGGACTGTGCCAGATACGCAGTATTCT.

This clonotype turned up a few times. The gene calls are TRBV6-2 or TRBV6-3 and TRBJ2-1; TRBD2 aligns across 11 bases. V shed 7 bases and J 0 bases; nucleotides not matched to a gene: 2. The germline gives CDR1 MNHEY, CDR2 SVGEGT. The CDR3 is 15 amino acids. The CDR3 DNA reads TGTGCCAGCAACGGACTAGCGGGCTCCTACAATGAGCAGTTCTTC. It yields the protein CASNGLAGSYNEQFF.

This clonotype was seen only a few times. CDR3 protein: CASSLAGLHEQYF. The CDR3 DNA reads as TGTGCCAGCTCACTCGCAGGTCTCCACGAGCAGTACTTC. The chain carries TRBV18 and TRBJ2-7; no clear D. The CDR3 has 13 residues. Germline CDR1 reads KGHSH; CDR2 reads LQKENI. Trimming shortened V by 4 bases and J by 5 bases, and 12 bases separated the two germline ends.

This chain joins TRBV28 and TRBJ2-7, with 7 bases identical to TRBD1. This CDR3 spans 14 amino acids. The germline gives CDR1 MDHEN, CDR2 SYDVKM. The V gene end was trimmed by 6 bases and the J gene end by 3 bases; junction bases not matched to a gene: 8. CDR3 DNA: TGTGCCAGCAGGGACACCAGGGGGAACTACGAGCAGTACTTC. Its translation: CASRDTRGNYEQYF.

In its sample, this clonotype was seen many times. The V and J genes are TRBV29-1 and TRBJ2-5; D is perhaps TRBD1 (5 bases). The V gene's germline CDR1 is SQVTM and CDR2 ANQGSEA. This CDR3 comprises 13 residues. V was trimmed by 7 bases and J by 5 bases, leaving 17 bases between them. The CDR3 region has the DNA TGCAGCGCCCTAAGATCCCACAGGGAGACCCAGTACTTC. Protein sequence: CSALRSHRETQYF.

This clonotype has just a few counts. CDR3 bases: TGTGCCAGCACCCGTGGACAGGCGTCCTACGAGCAGTACTTC. This codes for CASTRGQASYEQYF. This chain uses TRBV12-3 or TRBV12-4 with TRBJ2-7, with 7 bases matching TRBD1. The CDR3 length is 14 residues. V dropped 7 bases and J dropped 1; count of bases not matched to a gene: 7.

The chain is built from TRBV20-1 and TRBJ1-2, with a possible D match to TRBD1 (6 bases). Germline CDR1 reads DFQATT; CDR2 reads SNEGSKA (reference sequence). This CDR3 region has 14 residues. V was clipped by 6 bases and J by 6 bases, with 20 bases between them. The CDR3, as DNA: TGCAGTGCCCTCGGGCGGGGGCGCATGGATGGCTACACCTTC. This gives the protein CSALGRGRMDGYTF.

This clonotype was seen a handful of times. The chain recombines TRBV5-1 with TRBJ2-5; 13 nucleotides match TRBD2. Germline V gene lookup returns CDR1 SGHRS and CDR2 YFSETQ. The CDR3 covers 15 residues. V dropped 0 bases and J dropped 5; count of bases not matched to a gene: 1. The CDR3 loop reads CASSLETSGGETQYF. In DNA form, the CDR3 reads TGCGCCAGCAGCTTGGAGACTAGCGGGGGGGAGACCCAGTACTTC.

This clonotype occurred a few times. CDR3 protein: CASSVEGRENTDTQYF. The CDR3 coding sequence is TGTGCCAGCAGCGTCGAGGGGCGGGAGAACACAGATACGCAGTATTTT. The chain is built from TRBV9 and TRBJ2-3, with 7 bases that match TRBD2. Germline CDR1 is SGDLS and CDR2 is YYNGEE. V dropped 2 bases and J dropped 2; count of bases not matched to a gene: 8. This CDR3 contains 16 residues.

This clonotype has at least ten counts. The chain uses TRBV4-3 and TRBJ2-7; TRBD1 aligns across 11 bases. Germline CDR1 reads LGHNA; CDR2 reads YSLEER. J gave up 0 bases and V 0 bases, and 10 bases lay outside the gene matches. This CDR3 spans 19 amino acids. CDR3 sequence (DNA): TGCGCCAGCAGCCAAGACGGGACAGGGGGAGCGGGGGGCTCCTACGAGCAGTACTTC. This codes for CASSQDGTGGAGGSYEQYF.

V is TRBV5-1 and J is TRBJ1-1; 7 bases map to TRBD1. This CDR3 has 15 residues. The germline CDR1 and CDR2 sequences are SGHRS and YFSETQ. Unmatched junction bases numbered 9, after V lost 4 bases and J lost 3 bases. DNA for the CDR3: TGCGCCAGCAGCCCAACGACAGGGACCGACACTGAAGCTTTCTTT. Protein product: CASSPTTGTDTEAFF.

V gene TRBV27 combines with J gene TRBJ1-5; D is uncertain. CDR3 length: 13 amino acids. V was pared by 4 bases and J by 8 bases, with 12 bases between. Germline CDR1 reads MNHEY; CDR2 reads SMNVEV (reference sequence). CDR3 nucleotide sequence: TGTGCCAGCAGTTCCACACCCCTTGAGCCCCAGCATTTT. This sequence encodes CASSSTPLEPQHF.

Ten or more counts support this clonotype. V gene TRBV5-1 combines with J gene TRBJ2-1; 8 bases fit TRBD1. CDR1 is SGHRS, CDR2 YFSETQ, per germline. CDR3 length: 15 amino acids. The J segment lost 7 bases and the V segment lost 0 bases, leaving 6 bases of the junction unmatched. The CDR3 DNA reads as TGCGCCAGCAGCTTGGCTGTAACAGGGGGAAATGAGCAGTTCTTC. This codes for CASSLAVTGGNEQFF.

The chain recombines TRBV28 with TRBJ2-5; 10 bases match TRBD2. The CDR3 sequence is 14 residues long. CDR1 is MDHEN and CDR2 is SYDVKM in the germline V gene. Trimming at V came to 6 bases and at J to 10 bases, leaving 11 bases not matched to a gene. CDR3 in DNA: TGTGCCAGCAGCCGCGAGGAGCGGGAGGGCCACCAGTACTTC. As protein: CASSREEREGHQYF.

The rearrangement joins TRBV5-5 to TRBJ2-5; 14 nucleotides match TRBD2. Germline CDR1 SGHKS, CDR2 YYEKEE (reference sequence). V dropped 4 bases and J dropped 2; count of bases not matched to a gene: 10. CDR3 length equals 18 residues. CDR3 nucleotides: TGTGCCAGCAGCCTTGGACTAGCGGGAGGAATACTGCAAGAGACCCAGTACTTC. It translates to CASSLGLAGGILQETQYF.

A few counts support this clonotype. V is TRBV10-3 and J is TRBJ2-5; D not certain. Germline-derived CDR1 and CDR2 are ENHRY and SYGVKD. CDR3 length equals 12 residues. Trimming pared 3 bases from V and 5 bases from J, leaving 7 bases between. This CDR3 is CAISERWETQYF. Written as DNA, the CDR3 is TGTGCCATCAGTGAACGGTGGGAGACCCAGTACTTC.